One sample yielded the 20 T cell receptor beta chains listed below, sequenced in a study of blood T cell repertoires in COVID-19. Sequenced by immunoSEQ multiplex PCR; TCRdb stores in-frame clones only, minus some. Here the sample spans approximately 260,000 clones, 80% to 90% being singletons. The sample was peripheral blood. Receptor source: a woman between 65 and 79 years old with acute or convalescent COVID-19.

This clone was seen a handful of times. The sample carries other DNA sequences with the same CDR3. The gene calls are TRBV5-4 and TRBJ1-2; 7 positions match TRBD1. This CDR3 is 13 amino acids long. Per the germline V gene, CDR1 is SGHNT and CDR2 is YYREEE (reference sequence). The ends lost 2 bases at V and 2 bases at J; junction bases unmatched: 0. This CDR3 is CASSLQGNYGYTF. Here the CDR3 DNA reads TGTGCCAGCAGCTTACAGGGGAACTATGGCTACACCTTC. Drawing the rest from reference TRBV5-4 and TRBJ1-2, the complete variable domain is ETGVTQSPTHLIKTRGQQVTLRCSSQSGHNTVSWYQQALGQGPQFIFQYYREEENGRGNFPPRFSGLQFPNYSSELNVNALELDDSALYLCASSLQGNYGYTFGSGTRLTVV.

The chain links TRBV19 to TRBJ1-3, with D uncertain. Germline V gene data show CDR1 as LNHDA and CDR2 as SQIVND (reference sequence). Trimming stripped 1 base from V and 4 bases from J, with 11 bases between. CDR3 length equals 15 residues. CDR3 coding DNA: TGTGCCAGTAGTATAGGGTCACCTGGCGGAAACACCATATATTTT. This gives the protein CASSIGSPGGNTIYF. The variable domain in full, with the rest retrieved from reference TRBV19 and TRBJ1-3, is DGGITQSPKYLFRKEGQNVTLSCEQNLNHDAMYWYRQDPGQGLRLIYYSQIVNDFQKGDIAEGYSVSREKKESFPLTVTSAQKNPTAFYLCASSIGSPGGNTIYFGEGSWLTVV.

This chain connects TRBV19 to TRBJ2-3, with no clear D. CDR3 length: 16 residues. CDR1 is LNHDA and CDR2 is SQIVND in the germline V gene (reference sequence). Trimming removed 0 bases from V and 2 bases from J, with 12 bases in between. CDR3 nucleotide sequence: TGTGCCAGTAGTATAGATAAAGGTAGCTTCACAGATACGCAGTATTTT. Amino acid sequence: CASSIDKGSFTDTQYF.

This rearrangement joins TRBV29-1 to TRBJ2-1, with 8 positions matching TRBD2. Germline loops: CDR1 SQVTM, CDR2 ANQGSEA. The J segment lost 8 bases and the V segment lost 5 bases, leaving 11 bases of the junction unmatched. This CDR3 comprises 14 residues. The DNA of the CDR3 is TGCAGCGTTATCCCCGGGACTAGGAGGGATGAGCAGTTCTTC. Encoded protein: CSVIPGTRRDEQFF.

J is TRBJ2-7 and V is TRBV5-4; a weak D match, TRBD1 (6 bases). Between the trimmed V and J ends, which lost 0 bases and 6 bases, there was a span of 10 bases. Germline-derived CDR1 and CDR2 are SGHNT and YYREEE (reference sequence). The CDR3 extends over 13 amino acids. CDR3 coding DNA: TGTGCCAGCAGCTTGGTGACAGGCCGCGAGCAGTACTTC. This sequence encodes CASSLVTGREQYF.

This rearrangement joins TRBV2 to TRBJ1-2; no reliable D call. The CDR3 runs 13 residues. Per the germline V gene, CDR1 is SNHLY and CDR2 is FYNNEI. V was shortened by 4 bases and J by 4 bases, with 10 bases between the two germline ends. The CDR3 loop reads CASSGTAFYGYTF. Written as DNA, the CDR3 is TGTGCCAGCAGTGGGACTGCGTTCTATGGCTACACCTTC.

CDR3 sequence (DNA): TGTGCCAGCAGTTACTCGACGGGGAACTATGGCTACACCTTC. This translates into CASSYSTGNYGYTF. The chain employs TRBV6-5 and TRBJ1-2; D is uncertain. V gave up 0 bases and J gave up 2 bases, with 7 bases separating them. This CDR3 is built from 14 residues. Germline V gives CDR1 MNHEY, CDR2 SVGAGI.

The rearrangement uses TRBV5-5 and TRBJ1-1; 11 nucleotides match TRBD1. The CDR3 is made up of 15 amino acids. After removal of 4 bases from V and 9 bases from J, the junction contained 11 bases not matched to a gene. CDR1 is SGHKS, CDR2 YYEKEE, per germline (reference sequence). The CDR3 reads CASSRTGGAGLQAFF. The CDR3 nucleotides read TGTGCCAGCAGCCGGACAGGGGGCGCGGGACTACAAGCTTTCTTT.

This clone was observed a few times. The V call is TRBV19, the J call TRBJ2-2, with D possibly matching TRBD1 (7 bases). CDR3 size: 15 residues. Deletions cut 7 bases from V and 4 bases from J, with 16 bases between. Germline V CDR1 and CDR2: LNHDA, SQIVND (reference sequence). The CDR3: CASTRPGGGTGELFF. Written as DNA, the CDR3 is TGTGCCAGTACAAGACCAGGGGGAGGCACCGGGGAGCTGTTTTTT.

J is TRBJ2-7 and V is TRBV5-5, with 7 nucleotides matching TRBD1. The CDR3 runs 16 residues. In germline, CDR1 is SGHKS, CDR2 YYEKEE (reference sequence). The V gene end was trimmed by 3 bases and the J gene end by 4 bases; junction bases not matched to a gene: 13. The CDR3 DNA reads TGTGCCAGCAGCTGGGGCCCGAGACAGGGTGTTTACGAGCAGTACTTC. Encoded protein: CASSWGPRQGVYEQYF.

The rearrangement links TRBV19 to TRBJ1-2, with unresolved D. The ends were cut back, 5 bases at V and 5 bases at J, with 15 bases in the middle. Looked up from germline, CDR1 is LNHDA and CDR2 is SQIVND (reference sequence). The CDR3 is made up of 14 amino acids. CDR3 bases: TGTGCCAGTAGTCCTCCGCCCCCGGGGTATGGCTACACCTTC. As protein: CASSPPPPGYGYTF.

The chain uses TRBV5-1 and TRBJ2-7; the D gene is possibly TRBD2 (6 bases). CDR3 length equals 14 residues. Germline V CDR1 and CDR2: SGHRS, YFSETQ. Trimming removed 1 base at V and 2 bases at J, with 10 bases between. CDR3 residues: CASSLRGNPYEQYF. CDR3 sequence (DNA): TGCGCCAGCAGCTTGCGGGGGAACCCCTACGAGCAGTACTTC.

This chain uses TRBV3-1 (or the pseudogene TRBV3-2) with TRBJ2-3; 8 bases are shared with TRBD2. The CDR3 runs to 17 residues. V lost 1 base and J lost 4; bases outside the gene matches: 10. Looked up from germline, CDR1 is LGHDT and CDR2 is YNNKEL (reference sequence). CDR3 coding DNA: TGTGCCAGCAGCCAAGCCGGGACTAGGAAGGCCCCAGATACGCAGTATTTT. Translation gives CASSQAGTRKAPDTQYF.

The CDR3 is CASNSGGAGADNEQFF. CDR3 coding DNA: TGCGCCAGCAATTCCGGTGGAGCGGGGGCCGACAATGAGCAGTTCTTC. The chain has TRBV10-1 and TRBJ2-1, with TRBD2 identical over 8 bases. The CDR3 sequence is 16 residues long. V shed 7 bases and J 5 bases; nucleotides not matched to a gene: 13. Per the germline V gene, CDR1 is WNHNN and CDR2 is SYGVQD (reference sequence).

This clone was seen only a few times. This sequence joins TRBV14 and TRBJ1-2, with D possibly TRBD1 on 5 matching bases. From germline, CDR1 is SGHDN and CDR2 FVKESK. The CDR3 runs to 13 residues. With 4 bases removed from V and 5 bases from J, the gap between germline ends came to 11 bases. The CDR3 is CASSPGGPYGYTF. The CDR3 DNA sequence: TGTGCCAGCAGCCCGGGGGGACCTTATGGCTACACCTTC.

The chain joins TRBV3-1 (or the pseudogene TRBV3-2) to TRBJ2-1; a possible D gene is TRBD1 (6 bases). The ends were cut back, 0 bases at V and 7 bases at J, with 13 bases in the middle. The CDR3 extends over 15 amino acids. Germline loops: CDR1 LGHDT, CDR2 YNNKEL (reference sequence). CDR3 sequence reads: CASSQDQGPLNEQFF. The CDR3, as DNA: TGTGCCAGCAGCCAAGACCAGGGGCCCCTGAATGAGCAGTTCTTC.

The rearrangement uses TRBV9 and TRBJ2-6; 9 bases align to TRBD1. Germline-derived CDR1 and CDR2 are SGDLS and YYNGEE. V trimming: 4 bases; J trimming: 4 bases; junction bases outside the gene matches: 6. The CDR3 contains 16 residues. This chain's CDR3 is CASSPGTGYGANVLTF. The CDR3, as DNA: TGTGCCAGCAGCCCCGGGACAGGGTACGGGGCCAACGTCCTGACTTTC.

A word on this clone: The junction shows a germline mismatch at one end, possibly a read error. This rearrangement joins TRBV18 to TRBJ1-1, with D unresolved. The CDR3 is made up of 12 amino acids. Germline values: CDR1 KGHSH, CDR2 LQKENI. The CDR3 reads CASSRENTKAFF. For the CDR3, the DNA is TGTGCCAGCTCACGCGAGAACACTAAAGCTTTCTTT.

The J gene is TRBJ1-5, the V gene TRBV19; no firm D call. From germline, CDR1 is LNHDA and CDR2 SQIVND (reference sequence). The CDR3 is 15 residues long. V was pared by 8 bases and J by 2 bases, with 16 bases between. The CDR3 nucleotides read TGTGCCAGTGGAACCACGTCTGGAGGCAATCAGCCCCAGCATTTT. Residues: CASGTTSGGNQPQHF.

The chain employs TRBV12-3 or TRBV12-4 and TRBJ2-5; a weak D match, TRBD1 (5 bases). V was clipped by 8 bases and J by 0 bases, with 10 bases between them. This CDR3 is built from 13 residues. The CDR3 spells CASSWTNQETQYF. The CDR3 region has the DNA TGTGCCAGCTCTTGGACAAACCAAGAGACCCAGTACTTC.